The 14 T cell receptor beta chains in this list originate from one sample, sequenced in a study of control samples from healthy donors and cancer patients. Assay used: immunoSEQ multiplex PCR; TCRdb lists only in-frame clones, some missing. Of about 230,000 clones in the sample, almost 85% were seen once. Sequencing input: PBMCs. These receptors were collected from a woman in her sixties with lung cancer.

The CDR3 coding sequence is TGTGCCAGCAGCCCAGATGGGGGTGAGACCCAGTACTTC. This sequence encodes CASSPDGGETQYF. The chain has TRBV11-3 and TRBJ2-5, with D possibly being TRBD1 or TRBD2 (5 bases each). CDR3 length equals 13 residues. Trimming took 5 bases from V and 5 from J, leaving 12 bases between them. Germline V CDR1 and CDR2: SGHNT, YENEEA.

The V gene is TRBV5-6, the J gene TRBJ1-1; perhaps TRBD1 as D (5 bases). V shed 6 bases and J shed 4 bases, with 19 bases lying between them. The CDR3 contains 15 residues. Germline-derived CDR1 and CDR2 are SGHDT and YYEEEE. This chain's CDR3 is CASTKVRWGGTEAFF. The CDR3 nucleotides read TGTGCCAGCACCAAGGTCAGGTGGGGGGGCACTGAAGCTTTCTTT.

The sample holds a few counts of this clone. This chain links TRBV6-5 with TRBJ1-4; 7 nucleotides align to TRBD1. The CDR3 is 14 amino acids. The J segment lost 4 bases and the V segment lost 6 bases, leaving 5 bases of the junction unmatched. The germline CDR1 and CDR2 sequences are MNHEY and SVGAGI. In nucleotides, the CDR3 is TGTGCCAGCAGCCACAGGGGAGATAATGAAAAACTGTTTTTT. Encoded protein: CASSHRGDNEKLFF.

The chain recombines TRBV27 with TRBJ2-5, with 10 bases lining up with TRBD1. CDR3 size: 15 residues. Trimming took 5 bases from V and 3 from J; bases not matched to a gene: 6. The germline gives CDR1 MNHEY, CDR2 SMNVEV (reference sequence). The CDR3 protein is CASSAIGQGEETQYF. CDR3 nucleotides: TGTGCCAGCAGTGCTATAGGACAGGGGGAAGAGACCCAGTACTTC.

V gene TRBV18 combines with J gene TRBJ1-6; 11 nucleotides match TRBD1. This CDR3 is 17 amino acids long. Germline CDR1 and CDR2: KGHSH and LQKENI. The trim removed 4 bases at V and 7 bases at J, leaving 9 bases unmatched. This CDR3 is CASSRGQGAIFNSPLHF. Written as DNA, the CDR3 is TGTGCCAGCTCACGCGGACAGGGGGCTATTTTCAATTCACCCCTCCACTTT. The full variable domain, its missing parts supplied by reference TRBV18 and TRBJ1-6, is NAGVMQNPRHLVRRRGQEARLRCSPMKGHSHVYWYRQLPEEGLKFMVYLQKENIIDESGMPKERFSAEFPKEGPSILRIQQVVRGDSAAYFCASSRGQGAIFNSPLHFGNGTRLTVT.

The genes are TRBV6-1 and TRBJ1-4; D may be TRBD1 (5 bases). The CDR3 spans 14 residues. The V end was cut by 1 base, the J end by 3 bases, with 6 bases between. CDR1 and CDR2 from the germline V gene are MNHNS and SASEGT. In DNA, the CDR3 is TGTGCCAGCAGTGAAGGGGGGGCTAATGAAAAACTGTTTTTT. Encoded protein: CASSEGGANEKLFF.

The chain is built from TRBV5-6 and TRBJ2-3, with 11 bases identical to TRBD2. Germline-derived CDR1 and CDR2 are SGHDT and YYEEEE. The ends lost 3 bases at V and 6 bases at J; junction bases unmatched: 18. This CDR3 is 19 amino acids long. As DNA, the CDR3 is TGTGCCAGCAGCTATCGGTCGACTAGCGGGGTAGCCCCTTCGGATACGCAGTATTTT. This encodes CASSYRSTSGVAPSDTQYF.

The genes are TRBV28 and TRBJ2-7; D might be TRBD2 (5 bases). With 0 bases removed from V and 3 bases from J, the gap between germline ends came to 9 bases. This CDR3 region has 14 residues. Germline V gene sequence: CDR1 MDHEN, CDR2 SYDVKM. As DNA, the CDR3 is TGTGCCAGCAGTTTATGGGGAGAGGGCTACGAGCAGTACTTC. It codes for CASSLWGEGYEQYF.

The chain uses TRBV6-6 and TRBJ1-2, with unresolved D. Trimming stripped 5 bases from V and 2 bases from J, with 9 bases between. This CDR3 has 13 residues. Germline assignment: CDR1 MNHNY and CDR2 SVGAGI (reference sequence). CDR3 sequence (DNA): TGTGCCAGCAGTCAAGACGCGAACTATGGCTACACCTTC. Its translation is CASSQDANYGYTF.

V is TRBV6-4 and J is TRBJ2-3; 8 nucleotides agree with TRBD1. This CDR3 has 14 residues. The ends lost 3 bases at V and 1 base at J; junction bases unmatched: 0. Germline CDR1 MRHNA, CDR2 SNTAGT. The CDR3 DNA is TGTGCCAGCAGTGAGACAGGGGGCACAGATACGCAGTATTTT. Amino acid sequence: CASSETGGTDTQYF.

This chain links TRBV11-3 with TRBJ2-1, with D unresolved. Between the trimmed V and J ends, which lost 2 bases and 8 bases, there was a span of 7 bases. The germline V gene has CDR1 SGHNT and CDR2 YENEEA. This CDR3 comprises 12 residues. The CDR3, as DNA: TGTGCCAGCAGCTTAATCCGGGATGAGCAGTTCTTC. It encodes CASSLIRDEQFF.

The chain is built from TRBV2 and TRBJ2-3, with 14 bases aligning to TRBD2. The CDR3 consists of 20 residues. The trim removed 7 bases at V and 1 base at J, leaving 16 bases unmatched. CDR1 and CDR2 from the germline V gene are SNHLY and FYNNEI. The CDR3: CASNSGRTSGGPGGTDTQYF. The CDR3 DNA is TGTGCCAGCAATTCTGGGCGGACTAGCGGGGGGCCGGGGGGCACAGATACGCAGTATTTT.

V and J are TRBV18 and TRBJ1-2, with no clear D. V was pared by 3 bases and J by 2 bases, with 10 bases between. The V gene's germline CDR1 is KGHSH and CDR2 LQKENI. The CDR3 contains 14 residues. CDR3 bases: TGTGCCAGCTCACCCCCTGGGAGGAACTATGGCTACACCTTC. This gives the protein CASSPPGRNYGYTF.

This clone was detected a few times. V and J are TRBV5-1 and TRBJ1-4; a possible D gene is TRBD1 (5 bases). The CDR3 is 16 residues long. Between the trimmed V and J ends, which lost 4 bases and 7 bases, there was a span of 20 bases. The germline V gene encodes CDR1 SGHRS and CDR2 YFSETQ. In DNA form, the CDR3 reads TGCGCCAGCAGCCGCGGGACCCCCGGAGACGGTGAAAAACTGTTTTTT. This encodes CASSRGTPGDGEKLFF.